The 13 T cell receptor beta chains below all came from one sample that was sequenced in a study of blood T cell repertoires in COVID-19. The method was immunoSEQ multiplex PCR; TCRdb's version includes in-frame clones alone and lacks a portion of them. This sample has some 170,000 clones, with around 87% found just once. The sequencing input was peripheral blood. The receptor set was obtained from a woman aged 70-85 years with COVID-19, enrolled during active disease.

The chain recombines TRBV3-1 (or the pseudogene TRBV3-2) with TRBJ1-1; 7 bases map to TRBD1. The germline V gene has CDR1 LGHDT and CDR2 YNNKEL (reference sequence). CDR3 size: 14 residues. Germline trimming cut 4 bases from V and 5 bases from J; bases unmatched to any gene: 7. The CDR3 sequence is CASSLSRGVTEAFF. In DNA form, the CDR3 reads TGTGCCAGCAGCCTATCCAGGGGGGTGACTGAAGCTTTCTTT.

DNA of the CDR3: TGCGCCAGCAGCCAAGAGGGTACTGGAAACACCATATATTTT. It translates to CASSQEGTGNTIYF. This sequence joins TRBV5-1 and TRBJ1-3; D gene uncertain. V was shortened by 4 bases and J by 2 bases, with 10 bases between the two germline ends. Germline V gene lookup returns CDR1 SGHRS and CDR2 YFSETQ. CDR3 length equals 14 residues.

The chain uses TRBV11-2 and TRBJ2-1; D possibly corresponds to TRBD2 (6 bases). Trimming cost V 5 bases and J 9 bases, with 17 bases left between them. CDR3 length: 14 amino acids. Germline-derived CDR1 and CDR2 are SGHAT and FQNNGV. The CDR3 loop is CASSPRLERTEQFF. CDR3 nucleotide sequence: TGTGCCAGCAGCCCGCGACTAGAAAGGACTGAGCAGTTCTTC.

With regard to this clone: This specimen includes other DNA sequences encoding the same CDR3. The V call is TRBV5-1, the J call TRBJ2-7, with 7 bases lining up with TRBD1. The germline V gene encodes CDR1 SGHRS and CDR2 YFSETQ. The CDR3 runs 14 residues. V lost 2 bases, J lost 4 bases, and 6 bases stayed unmatched. The CDR3 coding sequence is TGCGCCAGCAGCTTAGGGGACAGACCATACGAGCAGTACTTC. Protein product: CASSLGDRPYEQYF.

This chain links TRBV6-5 with TRBJ2-2; D is undetermined. CDR1 MNHEY and CDR2 SVGAGI come from the germline V gene. V lost 7 bases and J lost 1, with 7 bases in between. The CDR3 contains 13 residues. The CDR3 DNA reads as TGTGCCAGCACCCCAGGGAACACCGGGGAGCTGTTTTTT. Encoded protein: CASTPGNTGELFF.

This sequence joins TRBV30 and TRBJ2-7; 9 nucleotides align to TRBD1. The CDR3 has 12 residues. V was clipped by 8 bases and J by 6 bases; unmatched bases: 8. Germline-derived CDR1 and CDR2 are GTSNPN and SVGIG (reference sequence). CDR3 nucleotides: TGTGCCCTGGGGGGACAGGGCCCCGAGCAGTACTTC. Its protein is CALGGQGPEQYF.

This clone was recorded a few times. The chain couples TRBV6-2 or TRBV6-3 to TRBJ1-1, with D perhaps TRBD1 (5 bases). Germline V gene lookup returns CDR1 MNHEY and CDR2 SVGEGT. Trimming cost V 5 bases and J 2 bases, with 12 bases left between them. The CDR3 length is 14 residues. CDR3 sequence reads: CASSKGSINTEAFF. The DNA for the CDR3 is TGTGCCAGCAGTAAGGGGTCGATAAACACTGAAGCTTTCTTT.

A single count supports this clone. V and J are TRBV10-3 and TRBJ2-5, with D perhaps matching TRBD1 (6 bases). The CDR3 totals 13 residues. Germline loops: CDR1 ENHRY, CDR2 SYGVKD. V lost 6 bases to trimming and J lost 0 bases, with 8 bases between them. The CDR3 loop is CAIRTGYQETQYF. CDR3 coding DNA: TGTGCCATCAGAACAGGGTACCAAGAGACCCAGTACTTC.

CDR3: CASSLIAVQETQYF. CDR3 sequence (DNA): TGTGCCAGCAGCTTGATAGCGGTCCAAGAGACCCAGTACTTC. The J gene is TRBJ2-5, the V gene TRBV5-6, with D possibly TRBD2 on 6 matching bases. The CDR3 extends over 14 amino acids. Germline CDR1 is SGHDT and CDR2 is YYEEEE. The ends were cut back, 1 base at V and 1 base at J, with 8 bases in the middle.

The chain has TRBV6-4 and TRBJ1-2; TRBD1 might be the D (5 bases). The ends were cut back, 1 base at V and 8 bases at J, with 11 bases in the middle. This CDR3 has 13 residues. The germline gives CDR1 MRHNA, CDR2 SNTAGT. The CDR3 sequence is CASSDLRGGGYTF. As DNA, the CDR3 is TGTGCCAGCAGTGACTTGCGGGGCGGAGGCTACACCTTC.

The chain links TRBV7-3 to TRBJ1-1; D might be TRBD1 (6 bases). This CDR3 is 14 amino acids long. V lost 2 bases, J lost 4 bases, and 11 bases lay in between. Germline V lookup: CDR1 SGHTA, CDR2 FQGTGA. Written as DNA, the CDR3 is TGTGCCAGCAGCTTAGGGGGCTTGGGCACTGAAGCTTTCTTT. It is translated as CASSLGGLGTEAFF.

The chain employs TRBV7-9 and TRBJ1-3; no clear D gene. V was pared by 5 bases and J by 1 base, with 12 bases between. The CDR3 is 15 amino acids. Germline V gene sequence: CDR1 SEHNR, CDR2 FQNEAQ (reference sequence). CDR3 loop: CASSKPGSSGNTIYF. CDR3 DNA: TGTGCCAGCAGCAAGCCCGGGAGTTCTGGAAACACCATATATTTT.

The chain employs TRBV10-1 and TRBJ2-7; 12 positions match TRBD2. The length of the CDR3 is 17 residues. The V and J ends lost 3 bases and 3 bases, in that order; junction bases with no gene match: 9. Germline CDR1 and CDR2: WNHNN and SYGVQD (reference sequence). For the CDR3, the DNA is TGCGCCAGCAGTGACCCCACTAGCGGGAGGTGTGGCTACGAGCAGTACTTC. Translating gives CASSDPTSGRCGYEQYF.